A single sample is the source of the 18 T cell receptor beta chains below, sequenced in a study of OX40 agonist ivuxolimab in advanced cancers. Libraries were prepared by immunoSEQ multiplex PCR; TCRdb keeps only in-frame clonotypes and omits some of them. This sample has approximately 100,000 clones; around 85% occur once, and the top ten carry over 0.4%. The specimen was CD4+ or CD8+ T cells sorted from blood, collected in a trial of the OX40 agonist ivuxolimab. These receptors came from an adult with an advanced solid tumor such as melanoma, head and neck, liver or kidney cancer.

The gene calls are TRBV6-1 and TRBJ1-1; D remains ambiguous. The CDR3 loop spans 12 amino acids. CDR1 and CDR2 (germline): MNHNS, SASEGT. Trimming removed 8 bases at V and 0 bases at J, with 7 bases between. The CDR3 here is CASSTMNTEAFF. Here the CDR3 DNA reads TGTGCCAGCTCTACAATGAACACTGAAGCTTTCTTT.

This chain joins TRBV5-1 and TRBJ2-3; TRBD1 is a possible D gene (5 bases). This CDR3 region has 14 residues. V lost 3 bases and J 2 bases, leaving 10 bases between the germline ends. From germline, CDR1 is SGHRS and CDR2 YFSETQ. As DNA, the CDR3 is TGCGCCAGCAGCTCCCGACAGATCACAGATACGCAGTATTTT. Residues: CASSSRQITDTQYF.

This clone was recorded once. CDR3 in amino acids: CASSVGQWNNEQFF. CDR3 nucleotide sequence: TGTGCCAGCAGCGTAGGGCAGTGGAACAATGAGCAGTTCTTC. This chain links TRBV9 with TRBJ2-1; D gene unclear. Germline values: CDR1 SGDLS, CDR2 YYNGEE. V was cut by 0 bases and J by 5 bases, with 9 bases left in between. The CDR3 sequence is 14 residues long.

The chain links TRBV7-2 to TRBJ2-5; D ambiguous. V shed 1 base and J shed 1 base, with 7 bases lying between them. The CDR3 covers 14 residues. Germline CDR1 SGHTA, CDR2 FQGNSA. CDR3: CASSLGSLQETQYF. The DNA for the CDR3 is TGTGCCAGCAGCTTAGGAAGCCTCCAAGAGACCCAGTACTTC.

The gene calls are TRBV7-2 and TRBJ1-1; D is possibly TRBD1 (5 bases). CDR1 is SGHTA and CDR2 is FQGNSA in the germline V gene. V lost 4 bases and J 0 bases, leaving 9 bases between the germline ends. The CDR3 runs 14 residues. CDR3 sequence: CASSWQGLNTEAFF. CDR3 sequence (DNA): TGTGCCAGCAGCTGGCAGGGCTTGAACACTGAAGCTTTCTTT.

This clone was observed a few times. The rearrangement joins TRBV5-4 to TRBJ1-1; 8 nucleotides line up with TRBD1. The germline CDR1 and CDR2 sequences are SGHNT and YYREEE (reference sequence). V shed 5 bases and J 5 bases; nucleotides not matched to a gene: 5. The CDR3 length is 13 residues. CDR3 loop: CASSWTGRTEAFF. CDR3 nucleotide sequence: TGTGCCAGCAGTTGGACAGGGCGTACTGAAGCTTTCTTT.

The V and J genes are TRBV2 and TRBJ1-2, with 8 bases identical to TRBD1. V shed 6 bases and J 8 bases; nucleotides not matched to a gene: 8. CDR1 is SNHLY, CDR2 FYNNEI, per germline. The CDR3 length is 13 residues. CDR3 in DNA: TGTGCCAGCAGCCTTAGGACAGGGCTCGGCTACACCTTC. Translation gives CASSLRTGLGYTF.

The chain uses TRBV7-2 and TRBJ2-7, with D unclear. The germline V and J ends were trimmed by 2 bases and 0 bases, with 14 bases remaining between them. In germline, CDR1 is SGHTA, CDR2 FQGNSA. This CDR3 has 16 residues. The CDR3 nucleotides read TGTGCCAGCAGCTTATTGAGGAGACATAGCTCCTACGAGCAGTACTTC. Protein: CASSLLRRHSSYEQYF. The variable domain in full, with the rest retrieved from reference TRBV7-2 and TRBJ2-7, is GAGVSQSPSNKVTEKGKDVELRCDPISGHTALYWYRQSLGQGLEFLIYFQGNSAPDKSGLPSDRFSAERTGGSVSTLTIQRTQQEDSAVYLCASSLLRRHSSYEQYFGPGTRLTVT.

In nucleotides, the CDR3 is TGTGCCAGCAGCCGGGGACAGGGTCTCACAGATACGCAGTATTTT. Translation gives CASSRGQGLTDTQYF. The V gene is TRBV7-9, the J gene TRBJ2-3; 9 nucleotides line up with TRBD1. Looked up from germline, CDR1 is SEHNR and CDR2 is FQNEAQ (reference sequence). V lost 5 bases to trimming and J lost 2 bases; unmatched junction nucleotides: 5. The CDR3 spans 15 residues.

The chain couples TRBV7-2 to TRBJ1-2, with 9 bases aligning to TRBD1. The CDR3 has 13 residues. Germline lookup yields CDR1 SGHTA and CDR2 FQGNSA. V lost 2 bases, J lost 10 bases, and 5 bases stayed unmatched. CDR3 residues: CASSLRQGVVYTF. In DNA form, the CDR3 reads TGTGCCAGCAGCTTAAGACAGGGGGTGGTCTACACCTTC.

This clone was seen only a few times. The genes are TRBV7-9 and TRBJ2-5, with no clear D. Germline V gene lookup returns CDR1 SEHNR and CDR2 FQNEAQ (reference sequence). The CDR3 is 13 residues long. Trimming pared 4 bases from V and 7 bases from J, leaving 13 bases between. The CDR3 bases are TGTGCCAGCAGCTCGGACCAAAAGGCGACCCAGTACTTC. Translated: CASSSDQKATQYF.

The chain has TRBV28 and TRBJ2-3; TRBD1 or TRBD2 may be the D gene (5 bases each). CDR1 and CDR2 (germline): MDHEN, SYDVKM. There are 16 residues in the CDR3. The V end lost 1 base, the J end lost 1 base, and 12 bases lay between the germline ends. The CDR3 reads CASSLLQVEGTDTQYF. Here the CDR3 DNA reads TGTGCCAGCAGTTTATTACAGGTGGAGGGCACAGATACGCAGTATTTT. Full variable domain (missing parts from reference TRBV28 and TRBJ2-3): DVKVTQSSRYLVKRTGEKVFLECVQDMDHENMFWYRQDPGLGLRLIYFSYDVKMKEKGDIPEGYSVSREKKERFSLILESASTNQTSMYLCASSLLQVEGTDTQYFGPGTRLTVL.

The rearrangement joins TRBV6-1 to TRBJ2-1, with D possibly being TRBD1 (5 bases). The CDR3 runs to 14 residues. The V end was cut by 7 bases, the J end by 4 bases, with 14 bases between. Germline values: CDR1 MNHNS, CDR2 SASEGT. The CDR3 loop is CASNRQLLYNEQFF. The CDR3, as DNA: TGTGCCAGCAATAGACAGCTCCTATACAATGAGCAGTTCTTC.

V usage is TRBV7-3 and J usage is TRBJ2-2; D might be TRBD2 (7 bases). V was trimmed by 7 bases and J by 7 bases, leaving 16 bases between them. In germline, CDR1 is SGHTA, CDR2 FQGTGA. The CDR3 contains 14 residues. The CDR3 DNA is TGTGCCAGCACCCTGGGGGGGCCGAACGGGGAGCTGTTTTTT. Protein: CASTLGGPNGELFF.

This sequence joins TRBV25-1 and TRBJ2-7; D gene unclear. The CDR3 loop spans 14 amino acids. CDR1 and CDR2 from the germline V gene are MGHDK and SYGVNS. The V end lost 1 base, the J end lost 2 bases, and 9 bases lay between the germline ends. CDR3 residues: CASSEFRAPYEQYF. In DNA, the CDR3 is TGTGCCAGCAGTGAATTTAGGGCCCCCTACGAGCAGTACTTC.

This clone was recorded a few times. CDR3 coding DNA: TGTGCCAGCAGTAAGGGTGTTTTGAGAGATGGCTACACCTTC. Its protein product is CASSKGVLRDGYTF. The V call is TRBV11-1, the J call TRBJ1-2; D is unclear. CDR1 is SGHAT, CDR2 FQDESV, per germline (reference sequence). V was shortened by 6 bases and J by 6 bases, with 17 bases between the two germline ends. The CDR3 is 14 amino acids.

This chain links TRBV9 with TRBJ2-1, with D unclear. Germline CDR1 and CDR2: SGDLS and YYNGEE. The CDR3 spans 15 residues. Trimming took 3 bases from V and 4 from J, leaving 14 bases between them. This CDR3 reads CASSADGSLYNEQFF. CDR3 DNA sequence: TGTGCCAGCAGCGCAGACGGCAGTTTATACAATGAGCAGTTCTTC.

This chain links TRBV28 with TRBJ1-5; perhaps TRBD1 as D (5 bases). From germline, CDR1 is MDHEN and CDR2 SYDVKM. V was cut by 3 bases and J by 0 bases, with 18 bases left in between. The CDR3 has 18 amino acids. CDR3 bases: TGTGCCAGCAGTTTTTGGGACTATACACAGAATAGCAATCAGCCCCAGCATTTT. Its protein is CASSFWDYTQNSNQPQHF.